This T cell receptor (beta chain) came from a study of blood T cell repertoires in COVID-19 (TCRdb year 2020). Concerning the study at large: Samples from collaborators originated in the United States, Italy and Spain and spanned both the acute and convalescent phases of COVID-19. The dataset comprised deeply sampled blood TCRbeta repertoires from subjects exposed to, actively infected with, or recovered from COVID-19. The samples were drawn from two sources: the first 160 participants of the ongoing ImmuneRACE study, and fewer than 1,500 subjects contributed by 6 global collaborators. A de-identified subject ID, COVID-19 status, age in years and sex were almost always included in the sample metadata. The prospective study material was composed of cDNA or gDNA derived from T cells, B-cell-depleted T cells, or PBMCs. The repertoires were made available in a free public database intended to serve as a resource for research on the immune response to SARS-CoV-2. Where available, HLA class I and class II types were obtained from metadata supplied by the sample provider rather than from assay-based typing. Here is what the overall study found, with its caveats: Clinical and demographic metadata were provided uncurated, with the amount varying by source and participant.

The CDR3 measures 14 amino acids from cysteine to phenylalanine. The only DNA kept is the CDR3, 42 bases in frame from the first base. The CDR1 and CDR2 encoded by the germline V gene are ENHRY and SYGVKD. Trimming costs V 5 bases and J 5 bases, and their ends lie 10 bases apart. The collaborating institutions used their own protocols to collect whole blood in K2EDTA tubes. For TCRbeta analysis, collaborator samples were shipped as frozen whole blood, as isolated PBMCs, or as DNA extracted from either sample type. A remark on this clone: Its specific antigen is unknown. No base qualities exist here, and no much larger clone lies one base off it.

The immunoSEQ Assay, a bias-controlled multiplex PCR, was used to amplify TCRbeta CDR3 regions from genomic DNA. Per the original workflow: Nucleated cell counts per sample were estimated from amplification of reference gene primers within the assay. To quantify the absolute abundance of each unique TCRbeta CDR3 rearrangement, sequence reads were collapsed and filtered. For each sample, productive Simpson clonality was calculated as the square root of Simpson's diversity index across productive rearrangements. TCRdb re-hosts the immuneACCESS table, in-frame sequences only. Its copies lack some clones; in the studies checked, an unresolved V gene accounts for under half of them, and the cause for the rest is not known. D and trimming come from the DNA, and the V and J calls and clone size come from that table. Recorded for this sample are some 180,000 clones; about nine tenths of them occurred a single time. About 6.7% of the sample goes to the ten largest clones.

Sample: peripheral blood. This sequence uses TRBV10-3 and TRBJ1-6; the D segment could be TRBD1, given 6 matching bases. This receptor was obtained from a man aged 35 to 55 with acute or convalescent COVID-19. The CDR3 reads CAISLRDNNSPLHF. The DNA is TGTGCCATCAGTCTCCGGGACAATAATTCACCCCTCCACTTT.